This T cell receptor beta chain is drawn from a study of human T cells and chemical hapten exposure. Losses at the gene ends were 5 bases for V and 2 bases for J; bases not matched to a gene: 11. This CDR3 contains 16 residues. Germline V gives CDR1 SGHNT, CDR2 YYREEE (reference sequence). Time point given: patch test 2, 6 weeks after DPC sensitization. The treatment denotes: therapeutic diphenylcyclopropenone sensitization with weekly scalp DPC. TCRdb independently ran MiXCR on the RACE reads; one entry per CDR3 protein. This table has approximately 90,000 distinct CDR3 sequences, approximately 10% appearing once.

This chain joins TRBV5-4 and TRBJ1-1, with 8 nucleotides matching TRBD1. The sample consisted of whole blood, taken in connection with sensitization to the hapten diphenylcyclopropenone (DPC). This clonotype was sampled from a man in his forties or fifties with alopecia areata. Some clones in this sample may be carry-over from other donors' samples. The CDR3 spells CASSSGQGIRNTEAFF. CDR3 coding DNA: TGTGCCAGCAGTTCCGGACAGGGTATAAGAAACACTGAAGCTTTCTTT.